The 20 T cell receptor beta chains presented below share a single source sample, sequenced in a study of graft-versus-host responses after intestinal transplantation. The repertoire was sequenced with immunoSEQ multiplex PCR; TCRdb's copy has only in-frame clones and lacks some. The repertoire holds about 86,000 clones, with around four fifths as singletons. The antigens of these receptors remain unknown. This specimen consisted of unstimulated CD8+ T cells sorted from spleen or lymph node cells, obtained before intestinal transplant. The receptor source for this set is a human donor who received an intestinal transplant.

CDR3 residues: CASSLTGTNYEQYF. The CDR3 DNA sequence: TGTGCCAGCAGCCTAACCGGGACAAACTACGAGCAGTACTTC. The chain uses TRBV6-6 and TRBJ2-7; tentative D call: TRBD1 (6 bases). Looked up from germline, CDR1 is MNHNY and CDR2 is SVGAGI (reference sequence). This CDR3 has 14 residues. Trimming took off 6 bases at V and 3 bases at J, with 15 bases between the two ends.

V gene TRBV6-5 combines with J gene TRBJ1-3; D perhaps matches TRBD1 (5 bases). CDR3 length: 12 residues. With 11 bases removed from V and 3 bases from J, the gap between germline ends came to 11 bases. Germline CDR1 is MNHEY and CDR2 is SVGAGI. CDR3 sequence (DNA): TGTGCCGGGGGAAGGGATGGAAACACCATATATTTT. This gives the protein CAGGRDGNTIYF.

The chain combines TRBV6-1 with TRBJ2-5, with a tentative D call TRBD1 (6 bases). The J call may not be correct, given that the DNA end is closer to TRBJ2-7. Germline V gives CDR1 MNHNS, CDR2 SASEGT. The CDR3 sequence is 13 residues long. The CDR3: CASWDMSSYEQYF. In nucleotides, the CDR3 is TGTGCCAGTTGGGACATGAGCTCCTACGAGCAGTACTTC.

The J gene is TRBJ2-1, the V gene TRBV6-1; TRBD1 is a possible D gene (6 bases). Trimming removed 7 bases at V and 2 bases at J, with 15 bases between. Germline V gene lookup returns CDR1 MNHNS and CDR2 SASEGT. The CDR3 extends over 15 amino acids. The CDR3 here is CASIHSGTPYNEQFF. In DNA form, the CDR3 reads TGTGCCAGCATCCATTCCGGGACACCCTACAATGAGCAGTTCTTC.

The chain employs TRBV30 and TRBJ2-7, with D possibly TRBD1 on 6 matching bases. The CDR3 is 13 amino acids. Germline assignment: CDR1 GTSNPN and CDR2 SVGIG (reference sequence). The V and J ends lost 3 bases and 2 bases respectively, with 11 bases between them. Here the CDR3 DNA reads TGTGCCTGGAGCCGGACAGTTCCCTACGAGCAGTACTTC. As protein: CAWSRTVPYEQYF.

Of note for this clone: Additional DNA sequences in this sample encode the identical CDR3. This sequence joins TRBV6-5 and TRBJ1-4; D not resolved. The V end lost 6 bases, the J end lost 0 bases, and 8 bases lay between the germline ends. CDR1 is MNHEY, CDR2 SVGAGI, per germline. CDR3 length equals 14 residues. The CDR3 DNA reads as TGTGCCAGCAGCTTGCTTGCAACTAATGAAAAACTGTTTTTT. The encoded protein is CASSLLATNEKLFF.

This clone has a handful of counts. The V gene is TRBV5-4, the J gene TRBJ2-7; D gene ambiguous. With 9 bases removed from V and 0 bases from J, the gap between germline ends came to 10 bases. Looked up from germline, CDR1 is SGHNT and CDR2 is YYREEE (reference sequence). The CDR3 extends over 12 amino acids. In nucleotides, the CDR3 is TGTGCCATCGAGACAAGCTCCTACGAGCAGTACTTC. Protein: CAIETSSYEQYF.

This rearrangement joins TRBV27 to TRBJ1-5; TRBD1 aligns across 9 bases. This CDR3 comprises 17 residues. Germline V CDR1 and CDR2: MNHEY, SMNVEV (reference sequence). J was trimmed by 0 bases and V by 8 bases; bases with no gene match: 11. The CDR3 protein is CASASQPGQGSNQPQHF. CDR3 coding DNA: TGTGCCAGCGCCTCTCAACCGGGACAGGGTAGCAATCAGCCCCAGCATTTT.

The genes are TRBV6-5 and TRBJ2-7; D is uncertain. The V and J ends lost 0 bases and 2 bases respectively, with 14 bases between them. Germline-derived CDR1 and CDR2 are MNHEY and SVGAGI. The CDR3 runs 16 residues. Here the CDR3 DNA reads TGTGCCAGCAGTTACTCTATCCCCGGGCAGACCTACGAGCAGTACTTC. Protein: CASSYSIPGQTYEQYF.

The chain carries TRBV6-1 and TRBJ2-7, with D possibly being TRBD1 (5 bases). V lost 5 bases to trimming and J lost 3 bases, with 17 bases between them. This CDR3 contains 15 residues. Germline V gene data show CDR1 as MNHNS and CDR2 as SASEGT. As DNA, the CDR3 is TGTGCCAGCAGTACCTTTGCAGGGAACTTCTACGAGCAGTACTTC. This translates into CASSTFAGNFYEQYF.

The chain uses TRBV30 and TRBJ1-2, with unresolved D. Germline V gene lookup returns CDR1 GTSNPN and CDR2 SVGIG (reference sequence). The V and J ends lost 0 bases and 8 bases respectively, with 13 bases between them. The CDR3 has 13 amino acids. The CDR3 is CAWSVGQSGGYTF. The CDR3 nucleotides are TGTGCCTGGAGTGTCGGCCAATCGGGGGGCTACACCTTC. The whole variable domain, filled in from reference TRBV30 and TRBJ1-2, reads SQTIHQWPATLVQPVGSPLSLECTVEGTSNPNLYWYRQAAGRGLQLLFYSVGIGQISSEVPQNLSASRPQDRQFILSSKKLLLSDSGFYLCAWSVGQSGGYTFGSGTRLTVV.

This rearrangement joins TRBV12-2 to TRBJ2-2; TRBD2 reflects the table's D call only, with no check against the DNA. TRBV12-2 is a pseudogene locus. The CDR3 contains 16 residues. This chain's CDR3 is CASRSILGGDTGELFF. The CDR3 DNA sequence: TGTGCAAGTCGCTCAATCCTAGGGGGGGACACCGGGGAGCTGTTTTTT.

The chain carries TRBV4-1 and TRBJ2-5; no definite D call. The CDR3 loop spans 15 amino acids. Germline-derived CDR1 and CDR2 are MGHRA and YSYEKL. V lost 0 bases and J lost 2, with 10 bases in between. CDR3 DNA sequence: TGCGCCAGCAGCCAAGATCGATACTCACAAGAGACCCAGTACTTC. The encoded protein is CASSQDRYSQETQYF.

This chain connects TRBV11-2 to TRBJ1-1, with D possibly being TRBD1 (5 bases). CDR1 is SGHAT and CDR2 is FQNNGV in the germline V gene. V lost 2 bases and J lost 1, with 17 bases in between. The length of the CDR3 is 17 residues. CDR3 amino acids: CASSLTPPGRPNTEAFF. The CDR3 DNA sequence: TGTGCCAGCAGCTTAACCCCCCCGGGACGCCCGAACACTGAAGCTTTCTTT.

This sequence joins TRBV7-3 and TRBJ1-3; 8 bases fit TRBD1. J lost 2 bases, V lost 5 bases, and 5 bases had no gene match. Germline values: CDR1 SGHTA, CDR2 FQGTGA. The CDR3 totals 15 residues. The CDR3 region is CASSPGTGAGNTIYF. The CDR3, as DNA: TGTGCCAGCAGCCCTGGGACAGGAGCTGGAAACACCATATATTTT.

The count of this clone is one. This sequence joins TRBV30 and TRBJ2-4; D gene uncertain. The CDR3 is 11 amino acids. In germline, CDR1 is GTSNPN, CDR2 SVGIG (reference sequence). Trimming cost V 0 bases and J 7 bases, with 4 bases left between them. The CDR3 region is CAWSVQNIQYF. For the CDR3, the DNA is TGTGCCTGGAGTGTACAGAACATTCAGTACTTC.

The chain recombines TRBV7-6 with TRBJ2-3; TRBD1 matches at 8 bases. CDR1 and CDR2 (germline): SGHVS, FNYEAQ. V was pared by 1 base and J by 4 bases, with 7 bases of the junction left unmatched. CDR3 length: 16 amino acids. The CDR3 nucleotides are TGTGCCAGCAGCTTAGACCCAGGGGGCACGGCAGATACGCAGTATTTT. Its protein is CASSLDPGGTADTQYF.

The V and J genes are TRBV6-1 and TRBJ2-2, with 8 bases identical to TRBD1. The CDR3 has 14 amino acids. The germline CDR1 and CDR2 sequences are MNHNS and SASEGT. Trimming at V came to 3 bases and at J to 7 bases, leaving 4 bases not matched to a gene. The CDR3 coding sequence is TGTGCCAGCAGTGAGGACAGGGTCGGCGGGGAGCTGTTTTTT. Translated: CASSEDRVGGELFF.

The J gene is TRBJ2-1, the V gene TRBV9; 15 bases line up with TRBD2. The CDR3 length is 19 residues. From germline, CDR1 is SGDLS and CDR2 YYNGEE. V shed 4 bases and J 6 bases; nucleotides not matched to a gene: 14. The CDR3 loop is CASSTTLGTSGGLINEQFF. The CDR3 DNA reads TGTGCCAGCAGCACTACACTCGGGACTAGCGGGGGGCTTATCAATGAGCAGTTCTTC.

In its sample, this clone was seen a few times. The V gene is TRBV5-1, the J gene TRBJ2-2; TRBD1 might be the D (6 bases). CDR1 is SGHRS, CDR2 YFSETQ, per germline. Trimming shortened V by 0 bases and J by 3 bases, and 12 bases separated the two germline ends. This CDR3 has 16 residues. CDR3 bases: TGCGCCAGCAGCTTGGCTACGGGACACCACACCGGGGAGCTGTTTTTT. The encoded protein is CASSLATGHHTGELFF.